This TCR beta chain was obtained from a study of regulatory T cells in long-lasting Graves disease. This clonotype was seen a handful of times. The time point denotes: persistent/refractory GD, antithyroid drugs over 5 years with positive TRAb. PBMCs were the source of the RNA used for TCR sequencing. CDR3-region Arm-PCR and iRepertoire HTBI primers produced the TCR beta libraries. MiXCR was run by TCRdb on the multiplex PCR reads, yielding one entry per CDR3 protein. This repertoire shows about 660,000 distinct CDR3 sequences, around 30% found once; its top ten account for about two fifths. The source material was peripheral blood mononuclear cells (PBMCs), sampled when the disease was refractory, from a patient treated with antithyroid drugs. This clonotype was obtained from a female donor with Graves disease.

In DNA form, the CDR3 reads TGTGCCAGCACCAATGCCTACGAGCAGTACTTC. Residues: CASTNAYEQYF. The chain carries TRBV6-1 and TRBJ2-7, with D uncertain. This CDR3 contains 11 residues. From germline, CDR1 is MNHNS and CDR2 SASEGT. V was shortened by 7 bases and J by 2 bases, with 6 bases between the two germline ends.